This T cell receptor (beta chain) was sequenced for a study of blood T cell repertoires in COVID-19. Whole-study context: Acute and convalescent COVID-19 specimens originated in the United States, Italy and Spain. T cells, B-cell-depleted T cells, or PBMCs provided the cDNA or gDNA that served as material.

The germline V and J ends were trimmed by 0 bases and 7 bases, with 7 bases remaining between them. Germline V gene lookup returns CDR1 LGHNA and CDR2 YSLEER. The CDR3 has 13 amino acids. Per the original methods: Estimation of nucleated cell counts was performed using reference gene primer amplification. Libraries were prepared by immunoSEQ multiplex PCR; TCRdb keeps only in-frame clonotypes and omits some of them. V, J and clone size are those of that table, while D and trimming were read from the DNA. The repertoire has approximately 170,000 clones, 83% of them found once; the top ten carry roughly 7.5%. Enrolment of Seattle patients took place during active infection, and they were followed longitudinally.

The rearrangement uses TRBV4-3 and TRBJ2-1; D unclear. The source material was peripheral blood. The sequence derives from a woman between 70 and 85 years old with COVID-19, enrolled during active disease. The DNA of the CDR3 is TGCGCCAGCAGCCAAGATTCCGGGAATGAGCAGTTCTTC. Its translation: CASSQDSGNEQFF.